This T cell receptor (beta chain) was recovered during a study of blood T cell repertoires in COVID-19. A single count supports this clone. Sequencing used immunoSEQ multiplex PCR; TCRdb keeps in-frame clones, though not all of them. The table shows 110,000 to 150,000 clones, with approximately 84% occurring only once. The V end was cut by 5 bases, the J end by 7 bases, with 9 bases between. This CDR3 spans 13 amino acids. CDR1 SGHVS and CDR2 FQNEAQ come from the germline V gene. The chain couples TRBV7-8 to TRBJ1-6, with D possibly being TRBD1 (6 bases). The sample comprised PBMCs or T cells enriched from blood (not recorded which). The receptor was isolated from a woman aged 18-29 years who had been exposed to COVID-19. CDR3 DNA: TGTGCCAGCAGCGCTACAGGGAATTCACCCCTCCACTTT. Amino acid sequence: CASSATGNSPLHF.